Shown below are 16 T cell receptor beta chains from a single sample sequenced in a study of cytomegalovirus exposure and HLA in healthy donors. The data were produced by immunoSEQ multiplex PCR, yet TCRdb's version contains in-frame clones alone and is incomplete. The repertoire has about 65,000 clones, 92% of them found once; the top ten carry 1% to 1.5%. The sample comprised PBMCs. The receptors were gathered from a woman between 18 and 29 years old in good health and CMV-seronegative.

V and J are TRBV19 and TRBJ1-5; 9 bases agree with TRBD1. Germline V CDR1 and CDR2: LNHDA, SQIVND (reference sequence). V was clipped by 4 bases and J by 2 bases; unmatched bases: 6. This CDR3 spans 16 amino acids. The CDR3 DNA sequence: TGTGCCAGTAGTAGAGGGACAGGGTTTGGCAATCAGCCCCAGCATTTT. This codes for CASSRGTGFGNQPQHF.

The chain joins TRBV7-9 to TRBJ1-5; D ambiguous. CDR3 length: 13 amino acids. Germline-derived CDR1 and CDR2 are SEHNR and FQNEAQ (reference sequence). Between the trimmed V and J ends, which lost 3 bases and 0 bases, there was a span of 3 bases. The CDR3 DNA sequence: TGTGCCAGCAGCTTCAATAGCAATCAGCCCCAGCATTTT. It specifies CASSFNSNQPQHF.

The gene calls are TRBV28 and TRBJ1-1, with D perhaps TRBD1 (5 bases). The CDR3 is made up of 15 amino acids. V gave up 3 bases and J gave up 3 bases, with 14 bases separating them. Germline assignment: CDR1 MDHEN and CDR2 SYDVKM. CDR3 protein: CASSLGGVLDTEAFF. The CDR3 DNA reads as TGTGCCAGCAGTTTGGGAGGGGTTTTGGACACTGAAGCTTTCTTT.

The chain recombines TRBV13 with TRBJ2-6; D possibly corresponds to TRBD1 (6 bases). CDR3 length: 15 residues. Germline V gene lookup returns CDR1 PRHDT and CDR2 FYEKMQ (reference sequence). V dropped 3 bases and J dropped 3 bases, with 9 bases sitting between them. CDR3 loop: CASSFTGSGANVLTF. Here the CDR3 DNA reads TGTGCCAGCAGCTTTACAGGGAGTGGGGCCAACGTCCTGACTTTC.

This chain links TRBV28 with TRBJ2-3, with D unclear. The germline V gene has CDR1 MDHEN and CDR2 SYDVKM. CDR3 size: 12 residues. V lost 6 bases to trimming and J lost 6 bases, with 10 bases between them. The CDR3 reads CASSPLRDTQYF. The CDR3 region has the DNA TGTGCCAGCAGCCCGCTTCGGGATACGCAGTATTTT.

The genes are TRBV30 and TRBJ2-2, with D unresolved. CDR1 is GTSNPN and CDR2 is SVGIG in the germline V gene (reference sequence). V lost 3 bases to trimming and J lost 5 bases, with 16 bases between them. This CDR3 is 15 amino acids long. CDR3 sequence (DNA): TGTGCCTGGAGCTCCCGGAGCTACCGAACCGGGGAGCTGTTTTTT. It is translated as CAWSSRSYRTGELFF.

V gene TRBV2 combines with J gene TRBJ1-4; D perhaps matches TRBD1 (5 bases). Germline CDR1 and CDR2: SNHLY and FYNNEI. The germline V and J ends were trimmed by 3 bases and 4 bases, with 9 bases remaining between them. CDR3 length: 14 amino acids. This CDR3 reads CASSEPGGNEKLFF. Written as DNA, the CDR3 is TGTGCCAGCAGTGAGCCGGGGGGTAATGAAAAACTGTTTTTT.

The CDR3: CAVLPGVGETQYF. The CDR3, as DNA: TGCGCCGTCTTGCCGGGAGTAGGGGAGACCCAGTACTTC. V is TRBV10-2 and J is TRBJ2-5; a weak D match, TRBD2 (6 bases). Between the trimmed V and J ends, which lost 11 bases and 5 bases, there was a span of 18 bases. The CDR3 totals 13 residues. Germline lookup yields CDR1 WSHSY and CDR2 SAAADI.

The CDR3 here is CASSVGPGEVYEQYF. The CDR3 nucleotides read TGTGCCAGCAGCGTAGGACCGGGAGAAGTGTACGAGCAGTACTTC. V gene TRBV9 combines with J gene TRBJ2-7; a weak D match, TRBD2 (6 bases). CDR1 is SGDLS, CDR2 YYNGEE, per germline. The CDR3 loop spans 15 amino acids. Trimming took 0 bases from V and 4 from J, leaving 14 bases between them.

The rearrangement joins TRBV7-3 to TRBJ1-1, with 8 bases identical to TRBD1. The germline CDR1 and CDR2 sequences are SGHTA and FQGTGA. Losses at the gene ends were 5 bases for V and 0 bases for J; bases not matched to a gene: 5. The CDR3 length is 15 residues. In nucleotides, the CDR3 is TGTGCCAGCAGCCTCGGGACAGGTATGAACACTGAAGCTTTCTTT. It encodes CASSLGTGMNTEAFF. The whole variable domain, filled in from reference TRBV7-3 and TRBJ1-1, reads GAGVSQTPSNKVTEKGKYVELRCDPISGHTALYWYRQSLGQGPEFLIYFQGTGAADDSGLPNDRFFAVRPEGSVSTLKIQRTERGDSAVYLCASSLGTGMNTEAFFGQGTRLTVV.

The chain links TRBV19 to TRBJ2-1, with a weak D call TRBD1 (5 bases). This CDR3 has 14 residues. The V end lost 8 bases, the J end lost 10 bases, and 21 bases lay between the germline ends. Germline loops: CDR1 LNHDA, CDR2 SQIVND (reference sequence). CDR3 residues: CASAWGQGIGEQFF. The CDR3 coding sequence is TGTGCCAGTGCCTGGGGCCAGGGTATAGGAGAGCAGTTCTTC. The full variable domain, its missing parts supplied by reference TRBV19 and TRBJ2-1, is DGGITQSPKYLFRKEGQNVTLSCEQNLNHDAMYWYRQDPGQGLRLIYYSQIVNDFQKGDIAEGYSVSREKKESFPLTVTSAQKNPTAFYLCASAWGQGIGEQFFGPGTRLTVL.

The CDR3, as DNA: TGTGCCAGCAGTCTCCTGGGGACAGGAGACAATGAGCAGTTCTTC. Protein product: CASSLLGTGDNEQFF. The chain combines TRBV7-9 with TRBJ2-1, with 8 bases lining up with TRBD1. Germline V gives CDR1 SEHNR, CDR2 FQNEAQ (reference sequence). Losses at the gene ends were 6 bases for V and 5 bases for J; bases not matched to a gene: 9. This CDR3 has 15 residues.

The chain combines TRBV27 with TRBJ2-7, with 8 bases matching TRBD2. The J segment lost 0 bases and the V segment lost 4 bases, leaving 8 bases of the junction unmatched. Per germline, CDR1 MNHEY and CDR2 SMNVEV (reference sequence). CDR3 length equals 16 residues. CDR3 DNA sequence: TGTGCCAGCAGTTGGGCCGGCGGGGGGAACTCCTACGAGCAGTACTTC. Protein product: CASSWAGGGNSYEQYF.

This sequence joins TRBV9 and TRBJ2-3; no clear D gene. CDR1 and CDR2 from the germline V gene are SGDLS and YYNGEE. V lost 3 bases and J lost 3, with 5 bases in between. The CDR3 sequence is 12 residues long. CDR3 DNA sequence: TGTGCCAGCAGCGCTATTACAGATACGCAGTATTTT. Its translation: CASSAITDTQYF. The whole variable domain, remainder taken from reference TRBV9 and TRBJ2-3, is DSGVTQTPKHLITATGQRVTLRCSPRSGDLSVYWYQQSLDQGLQFLIQYYNGEERAKGNILERFSAQQFPDLHSELNLSSLELGDSALYFCASSAITDTQYFGPGTRLTVL.

The chain uses TRBV9 and TRBJ2-7; tentatively, D is TRBD2 (6 bases). Germline assignment: CDR1 SGDLS and CDR2 YYNGEE. The V end was cut by 5 bases, the J end by 7 bases, with 16 bases between. This CDR3 spans 13 amino acids. This chain's CDR3 is CASREGVAGEQYF. In nucleotides, the CDR3 is TGTGCCAGCAGGGAAGGGGTGGCGGGAGAGCAGTACTTC.

A single count supports this clone. This chain joins TRBV10-2 and TRBJ2-7, with TRBD1 identical over 7 bases. Trimming cost V 4 bases and J 3 bases; bases outside gene matches: 6. This CDR3 has 14 residues. CDR1 WSHSY and CDR2 SAAADI come from the germline V gene. The CDR3 sequence is CASSVGDSIYEQYF. CDR3 in DNA: TGCGCCAGCAGTGTAGGGGACAGCATCTACGAGCAGTACTTC.